This entry concerns a single TCR beta chain. Authors' data handling: Nucleated cell counts were estimated from reference gene primer amplification. Assay: immunoSEQ multiplex PCR; the TCRdb copy retains only in-frame clones and omits some. For V, J and clone size, that table is used; D and trimming come from the DNA. The table lists about 140,000 clones, 80% of them singletons. These data belong to a study of blood T cell repertoires in COVID-19. Study overall: Samples of COVID-19 (acute and convalescent) were obtained from the United States, Italy and Spain. T cells, B-cell-depleted T cells, or PBMCs supplied cDNA or gDNA.

Losses at the gene ends were 3 bases for V and 5 bases for J; bases not matched to a gene: 13. The germline gives CDR1 GTSNPN, CDR2 SVGIG (reference sequence). This CDR3 has 16 amino acids. J is TRBJ2-5 and V is TRBV30; 9 bases agree with TRBD2. The source material was peripheral blood. This TCR derives from a man between 70 and 80 years old who had recovered from COVID-19. CDR3 DNA sequence: TGTGCCTGGAGGAACGGACTAGCGTTCGATAAGGAGACCCAGTACTTC. Its translation is CAWRNGLAFDKETQYF.